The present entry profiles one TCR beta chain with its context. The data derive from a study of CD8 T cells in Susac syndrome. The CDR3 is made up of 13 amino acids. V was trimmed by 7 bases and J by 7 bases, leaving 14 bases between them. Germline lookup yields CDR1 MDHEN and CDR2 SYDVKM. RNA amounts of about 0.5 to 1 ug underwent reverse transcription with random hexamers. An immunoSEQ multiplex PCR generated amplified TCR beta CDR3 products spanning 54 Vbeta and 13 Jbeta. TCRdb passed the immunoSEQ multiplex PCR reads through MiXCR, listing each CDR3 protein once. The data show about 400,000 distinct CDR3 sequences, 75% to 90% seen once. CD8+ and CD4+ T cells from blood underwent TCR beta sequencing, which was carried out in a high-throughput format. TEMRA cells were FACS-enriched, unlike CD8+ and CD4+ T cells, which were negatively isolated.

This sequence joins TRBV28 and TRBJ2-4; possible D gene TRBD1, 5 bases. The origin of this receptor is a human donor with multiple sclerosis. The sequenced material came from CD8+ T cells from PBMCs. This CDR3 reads CASTGPAGNIQYF. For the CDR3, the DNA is TGTGCCAGCACCGGGCCCGCAGGGAACATTCAGTACTTC.